Listed below are T cell receptor beta chains from one sample, sequenced in a study of CD8 T cells in ankylosing spondylitis. From the 5' RACE reads, TCRdb called clonotypes with MiXCR, one entry per CDR3 protein. The data show about 240,000 distinct CDR3 sequences, over 8.5% seen once. The sample was blood, either unsorted or a sorted T cell fraction (not recorded which). The receptor set was obtained from a male donor with ankylosing spondylitis or in good health (not recorded which). Each CDR3 is given with its conserved first and last residue. D genes are given only for firm matches. Clone size is stated in some rows and not others, as once, few, many or a class when expanded.

j_call d_call v_call clone_size cdr3_nt cdr3_aa
TRBJ1-5 . TRBV7-8 many TGTGCCAGCAGCTTAGTTGGCGGGGAGCCCCAGCATTTT CASSLVGGEPQHF
TRBJ2-5 TRBD1 TRBV20-1 many TGCAGTGCTGACGGGACAGGGGAGAGTGGTTTACAAGAGACCCAGTACTTC CSADGTGESGLQETQYF
TRBJ2-3 . TRBV20-1 many TGCAGTGCTAGAGACGGGGCGGGCGGGCCCACAGATACGCAGTATTTT CSARDGAGGPTDTQYF
TRBJ2-4 TRBD2 TRBV10-1 many TGCGCCAGCAGTGAGTCACCGAGCGGGGAACAGTACTTC CASSESPSGEQYF
TRBJ1-1 . TRBV29-1 many TGCAGCGTTGAAGGACGAACGGATACTGAAGCTTTCTTT CSVEGRTDTEAFF
TRBJ2-1 TRBD2 TRBV29-1 few TGCAGCGTTGTAGCGGGTCCCTACAATGAGCAGTTCTTC CSVVAGPYNEQFF
TRBJ1-6 TRBD1 TRBV6-1 few TGTGCCAGCAGCCGTCCCGGGACAGGGATCTCCAATAATTCACCCCTCCACTTT CASSRPGTGISNNSPLHF
TRBJ2-2 . TRBV7-3 many TGTGCCAGCAGCCCCTACGGGGGTGACACCGGGGAGCTGTTTTTT CASSPYGGDTGELFF
TRBJ2-1 . TRBV29-1 few TGCAGCGTGACTAACAATGAGCAGTTCTTC CSVTNNEQFF
TRBJ1-5 . TRBV12-3/TRBV12-4 many TGTGCCAGCAGTTTTCGGGAAGATCAGCCCCAGCATTTT CASSFREDQPQHF
TRBJ1-6 . TRBV24-1 few TGTGCCCCCGGGAGGTCCTATAATTCACCCCTCCACTTT CAPGRSYNSPLHF
TRBJ2-2 TRBD1 TRBV28 many TGTGCCAGCAGTCCTACGGGACAGGGGGCCGGGGAGCTGTTTTTT CASSPTGQGAGELFF
TRBJ1-1 . TRBV6-4 many TGTGCCAGCGGAACACGAGGGGGGTGGTTAGCTTTCTTT CASGTRGGWLAFF
TRBJ2-1 . TRBV7-3 few TGTGCCAGCAGCTTACTAGTGGGGGCCTACAATGAGCAGTTCTTC CASSLLVGAYNEQFF
TRBJ2-7 . TRBV3-1 . TGTGCCAGCAGCCAAGGAAACAGGGTTAAGGTCGAGCAGTACTTC CASSQGNRVKVEQYF
TRBJ2-3 TRBD2 TRBV5-1 many TGCGCCAGCAGCTTGGGCTCGGCGGGGGACACAGATACGCAGTATTTT CASSLGSAGDTDTQYF
TRBJ2-1 TRBD2 TRBV10-1 many TGCGCCAGCAGTGAGACTACCGGGACGGGGGGTTACAATGAGCAGTTCTTC CASSETTGTGGYNEQFF
TRBJ2-7 TRBD2 TRBV11-2 many TGTGCCAGCAGGCCTACTAGCGGGAGTGGCGAGCAGTACTTC CASRPTSGSGEQYF
TRBJ2-3 TRBD2 TRBV12-3/TRBV12-4 many TGTGCCAGCAGTCTCTCTAGCGGTATCACAGATACGCAGTATTTT CASSLSSGITDTQYF
TRBJ2-2 . TRBV29-1 many TGCAGCGTTGGATTTACCGGGGAGCTGTTTTTT CSVGFTGELFF
TRBJ2-3 TRBD1 TRBV5-1 many TGCGCCAGCAGCTACACACAGGGGGCAGATACGCAGTATTTT CASSYTQGADTQYF
TRBJ2-5 . TRBV5-6 many TGTGCCAGCAGCTTATTGAGGCAGGGAACAAAGACCCAGTACTTC CASSLLRQGTKTQYF
TRBJ2-4 . TRBV27 few TGTGCCAGCAGTTTATCAGGGTCACAAAACATTCAGTACTTC CASSLSGSQNIQYF
TRBJ2-7 TRBD1 TRBV20-1 many TGCAGTGCTAGGGATAACAGGGGTCTAGGCGAGCAGTACTTC CSARDNRGLGEQYF
TRBJ2-1 . TRBV20-1 many TGCAGTGCTCCGATGTACAATGAGCAGTTCTTC CSAPMYNEQFF